The 10 T cell receptor beta chains reported below all come from one sample, sequenced in a study of cytomegalovirus exposure and HLA in healthy donors. The PCR had 60 Vbeta and 13 Jbeta primers. Sequenced by immunoSEQ multiplex PCR; TCRdb stores in-frame clones only, minus some. Seen here are 55,000 to 75,000 clones, around 79% observed once, and the top ten hold around 7%. The sequenced material came from PBMCs. These receptors originate from a woman in her twenties or thirties in good health and CMV-seropositive.

V is TRBV5-6 and J is TRBJ1-2; the match to TRBD1 covers 7 bases. CDR1 SGHDT and CDR2 YYEEEE come from the germline V gene. J gave up 2 bases and V 0 bases, and 4 bases lay outside the gene matches. The CDR3 is 15 residues long. This CDR3 is CASSLGGTANYGYTF. In DNA form, the CDR3 reads TGTGCCAGCAGCTTGGGCGGGACAGCAAACTATGGCTACACCTTC.

The genes are TRBV29-1 and TRBJ2-1; the D gene is possibly TRBD2 (6 bases). V was pared by 1 base and J by 0 bases, with 13 bases between. Germline V gives CDR1 SQVTM, CDR2 ANQGSEA. This CDR3 is 16 amino acids long. The CDR3 region has the DNA TGCAGCGTTGAAGTTGGGGACTCGAGCTCCTACAATGAGCAGTTCTTC. Protein: CSVEVGDSSSYNEQFF.

The rearrangement uses TRBV28 and TRBJ1-5, with a weak D call TRBD1 (6 bases). The CDR3 covers 15 residues. Germline CDR1 MDHEN, CDR2 SYDVKM. V was trimmed by 4 bases and J by 3 bases, leaving 13 bases between them. The CDR3 nucleotides read TGTGCCAGCAGTTCGGTACAGGGACACAATCAGCCCCAGCATTTT. Its protein product is CASSSVQGHNQPQHF.

The chain couples TRBV7-3 to TRBJ2-1; 8 bases align to TRBD2. The CDR3 covers 15 residues. Germline CDR1 is SGHTA and CDR2 is FQGTGA. V was pared by 6 bases and J by 4 bases, with 8 bases of the junction left unmatched. The CDR3 region is CASSFGPSGYNEQFF. Written as DNA, the CDR3 is TGTGCCAGCAGTTTTGGGCCTAGCGGGTACAATGAGCAGTTCTTC.

This chain joins TRBV28 and TRBJ2-3; maybe TRBD1 (6 bases). The germline V gene encodes CDR1 MDHEN and CDR2 SYDVKM. The length of the CDR3 is 14 residues. The V and J ends lost 5 bases and 4 bases respectively, with 13 bases between them. The CDR3 reads CASSQGFSADTQYF. The DNA for the CDR3 is TGTGCCAGCAGTCAGGGGTTTTCGGCAGATACGCAGTATTTT.

CDR3: CASSPDRIGNTEAFF. The CDR3 bases are TGTGCCAGTAGTCCGGACAGAATCGGAAACACTGAAGCTTTCTTT. The gene calls are TRBV19 and TRBJ1-1, with D perhaps TRBD1 (6 bases). Germline CDR1 LNHDA, CDR2 SQIVND (reference sequence). Deletions cut 5 bases from V and 2 bases from J, with 15 bases between. The CDR3 extends over 15 amino acids. The whole variable domain, filled in from reference TRBV19 and TRBJ1-1, reads DGGITQSPKYLFRKEGQNVTLSCEQNLNHDAMYWYRQDPGQGLRLIYYSQIVNDFQKGDIAEGYSVSREKKESFPLTVTSAQKNPTAFYLCASSPDRIGNTEAFFGQGTRLTVV.

This rearrangement joins TRBV25-1 to TRBJ1-1; tentatively, D is TRBD1 (5 bases). The V and J ends lost 7 bases and 3 bases respectively, with 15 bases between them. The CDR3 spans 14 residues. In germline, CDR1 is MGHDK, CDR2 SYGVNS. The CDR3 loop is CASISGGTYTEAFF. The CDR3 DNA is TGTGCCAGCATTTCGGGGGGAACCTACACTGAAGCTTTCTTT.

The CDR3 nucleotides are TGCGCCAGCAGCCATGGACTAGCGGGAAGCTCCTACAATGAGCAGTTCTTC. Translated: CASSHGLAGSSYNEQFF. The gene calls are TRBV4-1 and TRBJ2-1, with 12 bases lining up with TRBD2. The V gene's germline CDR1 is MGHRA and CDR2 YSYEKL. V trimming: 3 bases; J trimming: 0 bases; junction bases outside the gene matches: 3. This CDR3 is built from 17 residues.

V is TRBV5-1 and J is TRBJ2-7; no reliable D call. Germline lookup yields CDR1 SGHRS and CDR2 YFSETQ. Between the trimmed V and J ends, which lost 0 bases and 3 bases, there was a span of 4 bases. This CDR3 contains 12 residues. The CDR3 DNA follows: TGCGCCAGCAGCTTGGACTTCTACGAGCAGTACTTC. Its protein is CASSLDFYEQYF.

This rearrangement joins TRBV7-9 to TRBJ2-1, with D possibly matching TRBD2 (5 bases). The germline V and J ends were trimmed by 7 bases and 1 base, with 8 bases remaining between them. The CDR3 length is 13 residues. Germline-derived CDR1 and CDR2 are SEHNR and FQNEAQ (reference sequence). The CDR3 protein is CASNSVSYNEQFF. CDR3 sequence (DNA): TGTGCCAGCAATAGCGTTTCCTACAATGAGCAGTTCTTC.